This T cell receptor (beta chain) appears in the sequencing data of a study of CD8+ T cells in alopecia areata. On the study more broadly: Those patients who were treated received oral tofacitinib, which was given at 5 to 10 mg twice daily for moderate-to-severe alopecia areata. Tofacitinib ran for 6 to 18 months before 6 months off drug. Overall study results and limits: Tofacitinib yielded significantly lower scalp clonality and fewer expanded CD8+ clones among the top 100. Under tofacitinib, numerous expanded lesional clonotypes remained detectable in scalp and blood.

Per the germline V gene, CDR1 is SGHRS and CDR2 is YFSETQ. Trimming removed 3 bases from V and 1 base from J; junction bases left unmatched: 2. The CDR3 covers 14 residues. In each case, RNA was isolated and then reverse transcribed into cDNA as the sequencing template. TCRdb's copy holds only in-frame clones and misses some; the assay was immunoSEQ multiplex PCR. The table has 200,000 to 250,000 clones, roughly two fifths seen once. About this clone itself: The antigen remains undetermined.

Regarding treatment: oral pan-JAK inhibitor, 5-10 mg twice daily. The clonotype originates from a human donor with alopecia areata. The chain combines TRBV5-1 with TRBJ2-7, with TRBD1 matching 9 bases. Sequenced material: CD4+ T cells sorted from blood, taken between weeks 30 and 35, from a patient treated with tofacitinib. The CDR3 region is CASSWGQGSYEQYF. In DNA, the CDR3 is TGCGCCAGCAGCTGGGGACAGGGTTCCTACGAGCAGTACTTC.